A selection of T cell receptor beta chains follows, all from one sample in a study of CD8 T cells in ankylosing spondylitis. One entry per CDR3 protein, called by TCRdb with MiXCR from the 5' RACE reads. Among a few hundred thousand distinct CDR3 sequences listed, about 20% were seen once. What was sequenced was blood, either unsorted or a sorted T cell fraction (not recorded which). The receptors derive from a male donor with ankylosing spondylitis. The CDR3 runs from the conserved cysteine through the conserved F or W. Each record gives: V gene, D gene, J gene, clone size, CDR3 DNA, CDR3 protein. A D gene is named only where the DNA matches it firmly. Size is omitted from some rows. Given values are once, few, many or a class for expanded clones.

TRBV29-1,TRBD2,TRBJ2-7,few,TGCAGCGTTAGCGGGAGGGTCCGCGACGAGCAGTACTTC,CSVSGRVRDEQYF
TRBV25-1,NA,TRBJ2-7,many,TGTGCCAGCAGTGAATTGGGTGAGCAGTACTTC,CASSELGEQYF
TRBV5-1,NA,TRBJ2-1,NA,TGCGCCAGCAGCTTCGGGGGAGACCACAATGAGCAGTTCTTC,CASSFGGDHNEQFF
TRBV7-2,TRBD1,TRBJ2-5,few,TGTGCCAGCAGCATTTACAGGGGGAAAGAGACCCAGTACTTC,CASSIYRGKETQYF
TRBV12-3/TRBV12-4,NA,TRBJ2-7,NA,TGTGCCAGCAGCCCAATAGCCGTAGCCCGGGGCGAGCAGTACTTC,CASSPIAVARGEQYF
TRBV9,TRBD2,TRBJ2-1,NA,TGTGCCAGCAGCCCTTCCGGCGGGAGGATGAATGAGCAGTTCTTC,CASSPSGGRMNEQFF
TRBV5-1,TRBD2,TRBJ2-3,few,TGCGCCACCAGACTAGCGGGTGAAGTGAATACGCAGTATTTT,CATRLAGEVNTQYF
TRBV2,TRBD1,TRBJ2-3,few,TGTGCCAGCAGCCGACAGGGCTACACAGATACGCAGTATTTT,CASSRQGYTDTQYF
TRBV5-1,NA,TRBJ2-6,NA,TGCGCCAGCAGCTTGCCAGGCACCAACTCTGGGGCCAACGTCCTGACTTTC,CASSLPGTNSGANVLTF
TRBV5-1,TRBD1,TRBJ1-2,NA,TGCGCCAGCAGCTTGGGGGGACAGGGGGCCGAGTGGTCCTATGGCTACACCTTC,CASSLGGQGAEWSYGYTF
TRBV6-1,TRBD1,TRBJ2-7,NA,TGTGCCAGCAGCACCGGGACAGGGACCTACGAGCAGTACTTC,CASSTGTGTYEQYF
TRBV28,TRBD2,TRBJ2-3,few,TGTGCCAGCAGTTTACCCCATCGCGGGAGGGGCACAGATACGCAGTATTTT,CASSLPHRGRGTDTQYF
TRBV18,NA,TRBJ2-1,NA,TGTGCCAGCTCACCACTCCCTGGAGACAATGAGCAGTTCTTC,CASSPLPGDNEQFF
TRBV29-1,TRBD1,TRBJ2-5,NA,TGCAGCGATCGACAGGGGGCTGGAGAGACCCAGTACTTC,CSDRQGAGETQYF
TRBV18,TRBD2,TRBJ2-1,few,TGTGCCAGCTCACCTTTCACTAGCGGGAGCGATGAGCAGTTCTTC,CASSPFTSGSDEQFF
TRBV7-2,NA,TRBJ2-1,NA,TGTGCCAGCAGCTTAGATCAGGGCCGGGATGAGCAGTTCTTC,CASSLDQGRDEQFF
TRBV4-1,TRBD2,TRBJ2-3,NA,TGCGCCAGCAGCCGTAGACTAGCGGACTGGGGAGATACGCAGTATTTT,CASSRRLADWGDTQYF
TRBV4-2,NA,TRBJ1-2,NA,TGTGCCAGCAGCCAAGATCAGAGGAACTATGGCTACACCTTC,CASSQDQRNYGYTF
TRBV29-1,NA,TRBJ1-1,NA,TGCAGCGTTGTAAAAGTGGAGGGCACTGAAGCTTTCTTT,CSVVKVEGTEAFF
TRBV6-5,TRBD1,TRBJ2-3,NA,TGTGCCAGCAGTAACCCCCGGGACAGGGGTTTCTCACCAGATACGCAGTATTTT,CASSNPRDRGFSPDTQYF
TRBV20-1,TRBD2,TRBJ2-7,NA,TGCAGTGCTAGAGGGACTAGCGGGTTCTCCTACGAGCAGTACTTC,CSARGTSGFSYEQYF
TRBV2,TRBD2,TRBJ2-2,NA,TGTGCCAGCAGGGCCGGGACTAGCGGGAGTGGGGAGCTGTTTTTT,CASRAGTSGSGELFF
TRBV11-2,TRBD2,TRBJ2-5,few,TGTGCCAGCAGCCGGGGGACTAGCGGACAAGAGACCCAGTACTTC,CASSRGTSGQETQYF
TRBV6-2/TRBV6-3,NA,TRBJ1-5,NA,TGTGCCAGCAGCGGCCTCGCGGGGGCGAGTCAGCCCCAGCATTTT,CASSGLAGASQPQHF
TRBV14,TRBD1,TRBJ2-1,NA,TGTGCCAGCAGCCAATTCAGGGGGCTTGACAATGAGCAGTTCTTC,CASSQFRGLDNEQFF
TRBV15,NA,TRBJ2-1,many,TGTGCCACCAGCAGATTACAGGGTTACGATGAGCAGTTCTTC,CATSRLQGYDEQFF
TRBV29-1,NA,TRBJ2-3,NA,TGCAGCGTCCGATATACTTTAGCCCGCACAGATACGCAGTATTTT,CSVRYTLARTDTQYF
TRBV7-9,NA,TRBJ1-2,few,TGTGCCAGCAGCTTAGGCCCCACAGACTATGGCTACACCTTC,CASSLGPTDYGYTF
TRBV5-1,TRBD2,TRBJ2-1,many,TGCGCCAGCAGCTCAGGCGGGAGCTCCTACAATGAGCAGTTCTTC,CASSSGGSSYNEQFF
TRBV7-2,TRBD2,TRBJ2-1,NA,TGTGCCAGCAGCTTTGGGGGAGGGTCCCACAATGAGCAGTTCTTC,CASSFGGGSHNEQFF
TRBV5-6,TRBD2,TRBJ2-7,few,TGTGCCAGCAGCAACAGGCGGCCGGGGGGGCCCTACGAGCAGTACTTC,CASSNRRPGGPYEQYF
TRBV12-3/TRBV12-4,TRBD2,TRBJ2-5,few,TGTGCCAGCAGTCCTTTCCACGGGGGGGGGTCTGAGACCCAGTACTTC,CASSPFHGGGSETQYF
TRBV5-6,NA,TRBJ2-7,NA,TGTGCCAGCAGCTTTGAGTTAGCCTTAAGCCGATCCTACGAGCAGTACTTC,CASSFELALSRSYEQYF
TRBV18,NA,TRBJ1-2,few,TGTGCCAGCGTAGACAGTAACTATGGCTACACCTTC,CASVDSNYGYTF
TRBV29-1,TRBD1,TRBJ2-1,NA,TGCAGCGTGAGGGACAGAAGGTTATACAATGAGCAGTTCTTC,CSVRDRRLYNEQFF
TRBV27,NA,TRBJ2-2,few,TGTGCCAGCAGTTTATCCTCTGCAGCCGGCACCGGGGAGCTGTTTTTT,CASSLSSAAGTGELFF
TRBV10-3,NA,TRBJ2-3,NA,TGTGCCATCAGTGATGTTGCAGATACGCAGTATTTT,CAISDVADTQYF
TRBV12-3/TRBV12-4,TRBD1,TRBJ2-7,few,TGTGCCAGCAGTTTCCCGGGACAGGGACCCTACGAGCAGTACTTC,CASSFPGQGPYEQYF
TRBV20-1,TRBD2,TRBJ2-3,few,TGCAGTGCTTCCTTTGGACTAGCGGCTTCGGATACGCAGTATTTT,CSASFGLAASDTQYF
TRBV20-1,TRBD2,TRBJ2-7,NA,TGCAGTGCTAGTATTGCGGGAGGGCCTTTCGACGAGCAGTACTTC,CSASIAGGPFDEQYF
TRBV28,NA,TRBJ2-1,many,TGTGCCAGCAGTTTACGGACAAACTACAATGAGCAGTTCTTC,CASSLRTNYNEQFF
TRBV5-1,NA,TRBJ1-2,few,TGCGCCAGCAGCTTTCGTTATGGGGTAGCTAACTATGGCTACACCTTC,CASSFRYGVANYGYTF
TRBV5-1,TRBD1,TRBJ2-2,many,TGCGCCAGCAGATCCCAGGGGGACACCGGGGAGCTGTTTTTT,CASRSQGDTGELFF
TRBV12-3/TRBV12-4,TRBD2,TRBJ2-1,many,TGTGCCAGCAGTTTAGGTCCTAGCGGGGGTTACAATGAGCAGTTCTTC,CASSLGPSGGYNEQFF
TRBV7-2,NA,TRBJ2-3,few,TGTGCCAGCAGCTACAATGGCCTCTCGGATACGCAGTATTTT,CASSYNGLSDTQYF
TRBV7-6,NA,TRBJ2-1,NA,TGTGCCAGCAGCTACCTGTCCGCCAGCTCCTACAATGAGCAGTTCTTC,CASSYLSASSYNEQFF
TRBV19,NA,TRBJ2-1,few,TGTGCCAGTGATGGTCCTTACAATGAGCAGTTCTTC,CASDGPYNEQFF
TRBV7-9,NA,TRBJ2-7,few,TGTGCCAGCAGCTTTTGGCAGGGAGACTACGAGCAGTACTTC,CASSFWQGDYEQYF
TRBV6-2/TRBV6-3,NA,TRBJ2-1,few,TGTGCCAGCAGTTATCTCAGGGGCAATGAGCAGTTCTTC,CASSYLRGNEQFF
TRBV5-6,NA,TRBJ2-1,NA,TGTGCCAGCAGCCGTCCCATCACTGAGCAGTTCTTC,CASSRPITEQFF
TRBV24-1,TRBD1,TRBJ1-5,NA,TGTGCCCCTGGACAGGGACTCAATCAGCCCCAGCATTTT,CAPGQGLNQPQHF
TRBV5-1,TRBD2,TRBJ2-5,NA,TGCGCCAGCAGCCATACCGGGACTAGCGAAGAGACCCAGTACTTC,CASSHTGTSEETQYF
TRBV20-1,NA,TRBJ2-7,NA,TGCAGTGCTACCCGTGGGACCTACGAGCAGTACTTC,CSATRGTYEQYF
TRBV24-1,NA,TRBJ2-3,NA,TGTGCCACTAGGAAGGGCGAGGGGGGCACAGATACGCAGTATTTT,CATRKGEGGTDTQYF
TRBV6-5,NA,TRBJ2-6,NA,TGTGCCAGCAGTTACTTGCGGGCTTCCTCCTCTGGGGCCAACGTCCTGACTTTC,CASSYLRASSSGANVLTF